This entry is about one T cell receptor beta chain. Losses at the gene ends were 6 bases for V and 2 bases for J; bases not matched to a gene: 8. The CDR3 has 15 residues. Germline CDR1 reads SGHNT; CDR2 reads YYREEE (reference sequence). Some clones are missing from TCRdb's copy, which holds only in-frame ones; the method was immunoSEQ multiplex PCR. The sample holds about 97,000 clones, 75% to 90% seen once. The data were obtained in a study of control samples from healthy donors and cancer patients. Sequencing was carried out using blood. V and J are TRBV5-4 and TRBJ2-3, with TRBD1 matching 8 bases. This receptor was obtained from a man aged 25-40 years in good health. DNA for the CDR3: TGTGCCAGCAACACTGGACAGGGCTCCACAGATACGCAGTATTTT. Its translation: CASNTGQGSTDTQYF.